The 29 T cell receptor beta chains below all came from one sample that was sequenced in a study of T cell changes during pregnancy in multiple sclerosis. Sequenced by immunoSEQ multiplex PCR; TCRdb stores in-frame clones only, minus some. Among tens of thousands of clones listed, about 93% were seen once. The source material was CD4+ T cells from peripheral blood mononuclear cells, sampled before pregnancy. These receptors came from a female donor with multiple sclerosis, enrolled in a pregnancy study.

The rearrangement links TRBV29-1 to TRBJ2-5, with 8 nucleotides matching TRBD2. The V gene's germline CDR1 is SQVTM and CDR2 ANQGSEA. The V gene end was trimmed by 3 bases and the J gene end by 5 bases; junction bases not matched to a gene: 5. This CDR3 contains 13 residues. The CDR3 region has the DNA TGCAGCGTTGAGTCCGGGAGGGGGGAGACCCAGTACTTC. Translation gives CSVESGRGETQYF.

This rearrangement joins TRBV15 to TRBJ1-1; D is ambiguous. Trimming cost V 0 bases and J 2 bases, with 13 bases left between them. The CDR3 extends over 16 amino acids. Germline V CDR1 and CDR2: LNHNV, YYDKDF (reference sequence). CDR3: CATSRDLLVTNTEAFF. In DNA form, the CDR3 reads TGTGCCACCAGCAGAGACTTGCTGGTTACTAACACTGAAGCTTTCTTT. Together with reference TRBV15 and TRBJ1-1, the CDR3 gives the full variable domain: DAMVIQNPRYQVTQFGKPVTLSCSQTLNHNVMYWYQQKSSQAPKLLFHYYDKDFNNEADTPDNFQSRRPNTSFCFLDIRSPGLGDTAMYLCATSRDLLVTNTEAFFGQGTRLTVV.

The chain employs TRBV12-5 and TRBJ2-7; a weak D match, TRBD2 (6 bases). CDR1 is LGHNT and CDR2 is FRNRAP in the germline V gene. The CDR3 spans 14 residues. The V gene lost 6 bases and the J gene lost 2 bases, with 14 bases spanning the gap. In DNA, the CDR3 is TGTGCTAGTGGACTCGGGACTTTGGCCTACGAGCAGTACTTC. Protein product: CASGLGTLAYEQYF. The whole variable domain, filled in from reference TRBV12-5 and TRBJ2-7, reads DARVTQTPRHKVTEMGQEVTMRCQPILGHNTVFWYRQTMMQGLELLAYFRNRAPLDDSGMPKDRFSAEMPDATLATLKIQPSEPRDSAVYFCASGLGTLAYEQYFGPGTRLTVT.

This chain connects TRBV11-2 to TRBJ2-4; weak D call: TRBD1 (5 bases). In germline, CDR1 is SGHAT, CDR2 FQNNGV. V lost 4 bases, J lost 15 bases, and 28 bases lay in between. The CDR3 loop spans 16 amino acids. In nucleotides, the CDR3 is TGTGCCAGCAGCTCCCTACTGGACACCCTCCAGGGCATTGGGTACTTC. Its protein product is CASSSLLDTLQGIGYF.

The V gene is TRBV28, the J gene TRBJ1-2; D is perhaps TRBD1 (6 bases). V was shortened by 3 bases and J by 5 bases, with 10 bases between the two germline ends. The germline gives CDR1 MDHEN, CDR2 SYDVKM. This CDR3 spans 13 amino acids. This chain's CDR3 is CASSLRTAYGYTF. The CDR3 DNA reads TGTGCCAGCAGTTTGAGGACAGCGTATGGCTACACCTTC.

The genes are TRBV2 and TRBJ2-6; D perhaps matches TRBD1 (5 bases). V lost 8 bases and J lost 2, with 10 bases in between. The V gene's germline CDR1 is SNHLY and CDR2 FYNNEI. The CDR3 is 14 amino acids. The CDR3: CASVEGAGANVLTF. The CDR3 nucleotides read TGTGCCAGCGTGGAAGGGGCTGGGGCCAACGTCCTGACTTTC.

The genes are TRBV6-6 and TRBJ1-5; TRBD1 matches 8 bases. The germline gives CDR1 MNHNY, CDR2 SVGAGI (reference sequence). The trim removed 3 bases at V and 7 bases at J, leaving 11 bases unmatched. The CDR3 runs to 16 residues. The CDR3 coding sequence is TGTGCCAGCAGTTATCTATCGGACAGGGCGGGGCAGCCCCAGCATTTT. Translated, it gives CASSYLSDRAGQPQHF.

The chain carries TRBV10-3 and TRBJ1-1; 7 bases are a match to TRBD1. CDR1 is ENHRY, CDR2 SYGVKD, per germline. The CDR3 is made up of 15 amino acids. V dropped 8 bases and J dropped 3; count of bases not matched to a gene: 12. CDR3 in DNA: TGTGCCATCTCAGTGAGGGGGCCCGGGGACACTGAAGCTTTCTTT. It specifies CAISVRGPGDTEAFF.

V is TRBV25-1 and J is TRBJ1-4; D gene ambiguous. Germline CDR1 MGHDK, CDR2 SYGVNS. Trimming removed 8 bases from V and 7 bases from J, with 14 bases in between. The CDR3 is made up of 13 amino acids. The CDR3 sequence: CASGERSGEKLFF. Here the CDR3 DNA reads TGTGCCAGCGGGGAGCGGTCGGGTGAAAAACTGTTTTTT. The whole variable domain, filled in from reference TRBV25-1 and TRBJ1-4, reads EADIYQTPRYLVIGTGKKITLECSQTMGHDKMYWYQQDPGMELHLIHYSYGVNSTEKGDLSSESTVSRIRTEHFPLTLESARPSHTSQYLCASGERSGEKLFFGSGTQLSVL.

The genes are TRBV30 and TRBJ2-5, with 8 bases aligning to TRBD2. Losses at the gene ends were 2 bases for V and 3 bases for J; bases not matched to a gene: 2. Germline V gene sequence: CDR1 GTSNPN, CDR2 SVGIG (reference sequence). The CDR3 has 13 residues. The CDR3 DNA sequence: TGTGCCTGGAGTCGGACTAGCAAAGAGACCCAGTACTTC. Its protein is CAWSRTSKETQYF.

The gene calls are TRBV7-2 and TRBJ2-7; D is ambiguous. CDR3 size: 13 residues. Germline lookup yields CDR1 SGHTA and CDR2 FQGNSA. Trimming took off 5 bases at V and 3 bases at J, with 11 bases between the two ends. Here the CDR3 DNA reads TGTGCCAGCAGCCCCACTCTAGGCTACGAGCAGTACTTC. Its translation is CASSPTLGYEQYF.

The V call is TRBV6-4, the J call TRBJ1-4; D is uncertain. The CDR3 has 15 residues. The germline V gene encodes CDR1 MRHNA and CDR2 SNTAGT. V lost 7 bases and J lost 6, with 18 bases in between. CDR3 in DNA: TGTGCCAGCACCGCCTCATGGCACAGAGATGAAAAACTGTTTTTT. Amino acid sequence: CASTASWHRDEKLFF.

This clone has just one count. This chain's CDR3 is CASSQPGLENTGELFF. Written as DNA, the CDR3 is TGCGCCAGCAGCCAACCGGGATTAGAAAACACCGGGGAGCTGTTTTTT. The V gene is TRBV4-1, the J gene TRBJ2-2; the D gene is possibly TRBD2 (5 bases). The V gene's germline CDR1 is MGHRA and CDR2 YSYEKL. The CDR3 extends over 16 amino acids. The V and J ends lost 2 bases and 2 bases respectively, with 12 bases between them.

This clone was picked up one time. V gene TRBV28 combines with J gene TRBJ1-1; TRBD1 is a possible D gene (6 bases). This CDR3 region has 14 residues. The ends were cut back, 4 bases at V and 3 bases at J, with 12 bases in the middle. CDR1 is MDHEN, CDR2 SYDVKM, per germline. The CDR3 coding sequence is TGTGCCAGCAGTTCTACAGGGTGGGACACTGAAGCTTTCTTT. Amino acids: CASSSTGWDTEAFF.

The J gene is TRBJ1-2, the V gene TRBV9; D is undetermined. V lost 0 bases and J lost 4, with 10 bases in between. Per germline, CDR1 SGDLS and CDR2 YYNGEE. The CDR3 runs 14 residues. Here the CDR3 reads CASSVEARSYGYTF. DNA for the CDR3: TGTGCCAGCAGCGTAGAAGCCAGGTCCTATGGCTACACCTTC.

The table lists this clone with a count of one. The rearrangement uses TRBV6-1 and TRBJ1-4; D remains unclear. The CDR3 is made up of 12 amino acids. The ends were cut back, 11 bases at V and 4 bases at J, with 11 bases in the middle. Germline CDR1 and CDR2: MNHNS and SASEGT. The DNA of the CDR3 is TGTGCCTCGGCTCGGGGTAATGAAAAACTGTTTTTT. Its protein product is CASARGNEKLFF.

The chain links TRBV7-9 to TRBJ2-1; TRBD1 is a possible D gene (6 bases). Trimming took off 2 bases at V and 7 bases at J, with 15 bases between the two ends. Germline V CDR1 and CDR2: SEHNR, FQNEAQ (reference sequence). CDR3 size: 15 residues. The CDR3 is CASSLRDRYENEQFF. The CDR3 bases are TGTGCCAGCAGCTTACGAGACAGGTATGAGAATGAGCAGTTCTTC.

CDR3 sequence: CASTLTGTGIRGTEAFF. CDR3 nucleotide sequence: TGTGCCAGCACTCTTACCGGGACAGGGATACGGGGCACTGAAGCTTTCTTT. The chain joins TRBV27 to TRBJ1-1; 9 positions agree with TRBD1. CDR3 length equals 17 residues. The junction had 16 bases not matched to a gene; V was cut back by 7 bases and J by 4 bases. The germline V gene has CDR1 MNHEY and CDR2 SMNVEV (reference sequence).

The chain couples TRBV11-1 to TRBJ1-1, with 9 nucleotides matching TRBD1. Germline-derived CDR1 and CDR2 are SGHAT and FQDESV (reference sequence). This CDR3 has 16 residues. Germline trimming cut 4 bases from V and 5 bases from J; bases unmatched to any gene: 11. The CDR3 nucleotides read TGTGCCAGCAGCTCCGCCGGGACAGGGAGGAGAACTGAAGCTTTCTTT. This encodes CASSSAGTGRRTEAFF.

Points on this clone: Other DNA variants within this sample encode the same CDR3. The chain has TRBV7-3 and TRBJ2-1; 9 bases fit TRBD2. Germline CDR1 SGHTA, CDR2 FQGTGA. V shed 5 bases and J 3 bases; nucleotides not matched to a gene: 5. CDR3 length equals 15 residues. The CDR3 is CASSPRGGRYNEQFF. CDR3 coding DNA: TGTGCCAGCAGCCCGCGGGGGGGCCGCTACAATGAGCAGTTCTTC.

The chain recombines TRBV29-1 with TRBJ2-3, with D possibly being TRBD1 (6 bases). Trimming took off 4 bases at V and 2 bases at J, with 19 bases between the two ends. Germline V CDR1 and CDR2: SQVTM, ANQGSEA. The CDR3 loop spans 16 amino acids. The CDR3 DNA reads TGCAGCGTTGGGATGCGACAGGACATATACACAGATACGCAGTATTTT. It encodes CSVGMRQDIYTDTQYF.

The chain joins TRBV10-3 to TRBJ1-2; TRBD1 matches 9 bases. The trim removed 4 bases at V and 5 bases at J, leaving 2 bases unmatched. The CDR3 totals 13 residues. Germline V CDR1 and CDR2: ENHRY, SYGVKD. The CDR3 here is CAISGDREYGYTF. DNA of the CDR3: TGTGCCATCAGTGGGGACAGGGAATATGGCTACACCTTC.

V and J are TRBV5-5 and TRBJ1-1; a weak D match, TRBD1 (5 bases). CDR1 is SGHKS and CDR2 is YYEKEE in the germline V gene (reference sequence). Between the trimmed V and J ends, which lost 2 bases and 4 bases, there was a span of 9 bases. The CDR3 runs to 13 residues. The chain's CDR3 is CASSLDQGTEAFF. The CDR3 DNA follows: TGTGCCAGCAGCTTAGATCAGGGCACTGAAGCTTTCTTT.

The gene calls are TRBV6-6 and TRBJ2-2, with no clear D. The CDR3 runs 15 residues. V was pared by 5 bases and J by 3 bases, with 13 bases between. In germline, CDR1 is MNHNY, CDR2 SVGAGI (reference sequence). CDR3 region: CASSPRSLYTGELFF. In DNA form, the CDR3 reads TGTGCCAGCAGTCCTCGGTCGTTATACACCGGGGAGCTGTTTTTT.

This rearrangement joins TRBV19 to TRBJ2-5; 8 bases line up with TRBD1. The CDR3 spans 14 residues. CDR1 is LNHDA and CDR2 is SQIVND in the germline V gene (reference sequence). V lost 4 bases to trimming and J lost 1 base; unmatched junction nucleotides: 2. This CDR3 reads CASSRTGFQETQYF. The CDR3 bases are TGTGCCAGTAGTAGGACAGGGTTCCAAGAGACCCAGTACTTC.

The V call is TRBV11-1, the J call TRBJ2-5, with 13 positions matching TRBD2. V trimming: 3 bases; J trimming: 1 base; junction bases outside the gene matches: 11. CDR1 and CDR2 from the germline V gene are SGHAT and FQDESV (reference sequence). This CDR3 contains 19 residues. The CDR3 loop is CASSFLLTSGRLPQETQYF. In DNA, the CDR3 is TGTGCCAGCAGCTTTCTCCTGACTAGCGGGAGGCTCCCCCAAGAGACCCAGTACTTC.

The chain links TRBV5-1 to TRBJ2-7; 10 bases fit TRBD2. The CDR3 consists of 17 residues. V shed 4 bases, J shed 0 bases, and the junction held 10 bases outside the gene matches. The germline V gene has CDR1 SGHRS and CDR2 YFSETQ. CDR3 amino acids: CASSPLSGRGDSYEQYF. In DNA, the CDR3 is TGCGCCAGCAGCCCACTCAGCGGGAGGGGGGACTCCTACGAGCAGTACTTC.

The chain links TRBV27 to TRBJ1-1; 9 nucleotides line up with TRBD1. Trimming cost V 5 bases and J 1 base; bases outside gene matches: 5. Germline V lookup: CDR1 MNHEY, CDR2 SMNVEV (reference sequence). The CDR3 has 15 residues. CDR3 DNA: TGTGCCAGCAGTCCACAGGGGGCGAGGAACACTGAAGCTTTCTTT. Its translation is CASSPQGARNTEAFF.

This clone has more than one count but fewer than ten. The V call is TRBV18, the J call TRBJ2-6; 7 bases are a match to TRBD1. With 3 bases clipped from V and 0 bases from J, the junction kept 5 bases outside the gene matches. Germline V gives CDR1 KGHSH, CDR2 LQKENI. There are 17 residues in the CDR3. This CDR3 is CASSPYRDSSGANVLTF. Here the CDR3 DNA reads TGTGCCAGCTCACCGTACAGGGACAGCTCTGGGGCCAACGTCCTGACTTTC.